The clone carrying this T cell receptor beta chain was picked up many times. What was amplified from RNA transcripts were TCR beta CDR3 regions. The HTBI set primed first-round TCR CDR3 RT-PCR. TCRdb used MiXCR to reprocess the multiplex PCR reads, holding one entry per CDR3 protein. The sample lists around 690,000 distinct CDR3 sequences; around a sixth were seen once. Germline V gene data show CDR1 as MDHEN and CDR2 as SYDVKM. The CDR3 has 16 amino acids. Trimming left V 1 base short and J 4 bases short, with 15 bases between. Reasons for excluding patients were uncontrolled infection, other autoimmune disease, pregnancy or lactation. Orbital computed tomography, thyroid ultrasound, serum thyroxine and TRAb, and clinical symptoms together informed the diagnoses. A roughly 10 ml volume of fresh peripheral blood provided the PBMCs. The data derive from a study of T cells in Graves' hyperthyroidism and ophthalmopathy.

The sample taken for sequencing was blood. V usage is TRBV28 and J usage is TRBJ2-3, with D maybe TRBD2 (6 bases). The TCR originated in a man aged 45-60 years with Graves' hyperthyroidism. The CDR3 loop is CASSLYGGRAADTQYF. CDR3 DNA: TGTGCCAGCAGTTTATACGGGGGAAGGGCTGCAGATACGCAGTATTTT.